The rows below give T cell receptor beta chains drawn from one sample of a study of read filtering for tumor transcriptome and immune sequencing. TCRdb re-called the reads with MiXCR, one entry per CDR3 protein. In the table there are roughly 90,000 distinct CDR3 sequences, 20% to 25% of which are singletons. Source material: a population of CD138-negative cells sorted from bone marrow. Receptor source: a donor aged 40 or over with multiple myeloma. Each CDR3 is given with its conserved first and last residue. A D gene is named only where the DNA matches it firmly. Size values are once, few and many counts, or a class for expanded clones, and some rows have none.

abundance: many
v_gene: TRBV7-2
j_gene: TRBJ2-6
d_gene: -
CDR3aa: CASSLEDRGPSVLTF
CDR3nt: TGTGCCAGCAGCTTAGAGGACAGAGGACCCTCCGTCCTGACTTTC

abundance: -
v_gene: TRBV19
j_gene: TRBJ2-2
d_gene: TRBD1
CDR3aa: CATTGGPVSGELFF
CDR3nt: TGTGCCACTACAGGGGGCCCCGTCAGCGGGGAGCTGTTTTTT

abundance: many
v_gene: TRBV7-3
j_gene: TRBJ2-1
d_gene: -
CDR3aa: CASSLNGGSSYNEQFF
CDR3nt: TGTGCCAGCAGCTTAAATGGGGGGAGTTCCTACAATGAGCAGTTCTTC

abundance: -
v_gene: TRBV4-1
j_gene: TRBJ2-3
d_gene: -
CDR3aa: CASSPALGTDTQYF
CDR3nt: TGCGCCAGCAGCCCGGCCCTAGGCACAGATACGCAGTATTTT

abundance: many
v_gene: TRBV7-2
j_gene: TRBJ1-4
d_gene: TRBD1
CDR3aa: CASSEAGQGYEKLFF
CDR3nt: TGTGCCAGCAGCGAGGCGGGACAGGGCTATGAAAAACTGTTTTTT

abundance: many
v_gene: TRBV6-1
j_gene: TRBJ2-5
d_gene: -
CDR3aa: CASLKDRETQYF
CDR3nt: TGTGCCAGCTTGAAGGATAGAGAGACCCAGTACTTC

abundance: many
v_gene: TRBV28
j_gene: TRBJ2-7
d_gene: -
CDR3aa: CASNPTDRTFYEQYF
CDR3nt: TGTGCCAGCAACCCGACCGACAGAACGTTTTACGAGCAGTACTTC

abundance: many
v_gene: TRBV12-3/TRBV12-4
j_gene: TRBJ1-6
d_gene: TRBD1
CDR3aa: CASTIGQGDSPLHF
CDR3nt: TGTGCCAGCACCATCGGACAGGGAGATTCACCCCTCCACTTT

abundance: many
v_gene: TRBV29-1
j_gene: TRBJ2-1
d_gene: -
CDR3aa: CSVAGGGQEQFF
CDR3nt: TGCAGCGTTGCTGGCGGGGGACAGGAGCAGTTCTTC

abundance: many
v_gene: TRBV12-3/TRBV12-4
j_gene: TRBJ2-6
d_gene: -
CDR3aa: CASSLDGNSGANVLTF
CDR3nt: TGTGCCAGCAGCCTTGACGGGAACTCTGGGGCCAACGTCCTGACTTTC

abundance: many
v_gene: TRBV7-8
j_gene: TRBJ2-3
d_gene: -
CDR3aa: CASSLLQISTDTQYF
CDR3nt: TGTGCCAGCAGCTTACTACAGATTAGCACAGATACGCAGTATTTT

abundance: few
v_gene: TRBV4-1
j_gene: TRBJ1-1
d_gene: -
CDR3aa: CASSQDWSGHTEAFF
CDR3nt: TGCGCCAGCAGCCAAGATTGGAGTGGGCACACTGAAGCTTTCTTT

abundance: few
v_gene: TRBV28
j_gene: TRBJ2-2
d_gene: -
CDR3aa: CASTQWNGELFF
CDR3nt: TGTGCCAGTACGCAATGGAACGGGGAGCTGTTTTTT

abundance: many
v_gene: TRBV28
j_gene: TRBJ2-2
d_gene: TRBD1
CDR3aa: CAGGQGGGELFF
CDR3nt: TGTGCCGGCGGACAGGGAGGCGGGGAGCTGTTTTTT

abundance: many
v_gene: TRBV6-2/TRBV6-3
j_gene: TRBJ2-3
d_gene: TRBD2
CDR3aa: CASRPAGIDTQYF
CDR3nt: TGTGCCAGCAGACCAGCGGGGATCGATACGCAGTATTTT

abundance: -
v_gene: TRBV6-2/TRBV6-3
j_gene: TRBJ2-4
d_gene: -
CDR3aa: CASSYMGNIQYF
CDR3nt: TGTGCCAGCAGTTACATGGGAAACATTCAGTACTTC

abundance: few
v_gene: TRBV12-3/TRBV12-4
j_gene: TRBJ2-1
d_gene: -
CDR3aa: CASRSRGAREQLF
CDR3nt: TGTGCCAGCCGATCAAGGGGGGCTCGGGAGCAGCTCTTC

abundance: -
v_gene: TRBV7-9
j_gene: TRBJ2-3
d_gene: -
CDR3aa: CASSNTDTQYF
CDR3nt: TGTGCCAGCAGCAACACAGATACGCAGTATTTT

abundance: -
v_gene: TRBV30
j_gene: TRBJ2-2
d_gene: -
CDR3aa: CAWSVLGRMRTGELFF
CDR3nt: TGTGCCTGGAGTGTCTTGGGGAGGATGCGCACCGGGGAGCTGTTTTTT

abundance: -
v_gene: TRBV20-1
j_gene: TRBJ1-1
d_gene: -
CDR3aa: CSARDLGYHTEAFF
CDR3nt: TGCAGTGCTAGAGATCTCGGTTATCACACTGAAGCTTTCTTT

abundance: -
v_gene: TRBV10-1
j_gene: TRBJ1-5
d_gene: TRBD1
CDR3aa: CASSETQGWEPQHF
CDR3nt: TGCGCCAGCAGTGAGACACAGGGGTGGGAGCCCCAGCATTTT

abundance: many
v_gene: TRBV7-8
j_gene: TRBJ1-4
d_gene: -
CDR3aa: CASSLGSGRIYEKLFF
CDR3nt: TGTGCCAGCAGCTTAGGGTCGGGCAGGATTTATGAAAAACTGTTTTTT

abundance: many
v_gene: TRBV19
j_gene: TRBJ2-2
d_gene: -
CDR3aa: CASSTGYTGELFF
CDR3nt: TGTGCCAGTAGTACGGGGTACACCGGGGAGCTGTTTTTT

abundance: many
v_gene: TRBV11-2
j_gene: TRBJ2-3
d_gene: TRBD1
CDR3aa: CASSLAGGAADTQYF
CDR3nt: TGTGCCAGCAGCTTAGCAGGGGGCGCAGCAGATACGCAGTATTTT

abundance: many
v_gene: TRBV12-5
j_gene: TRBJ2-5
d_gene: TRBD2
CDR3aa: CASGPSWRGGKETQYF
CDR3nt: TGTGCTAGTGGACCTAGTTGGCGGGGGGGCAAAGAGACCCAGTACTTC

abundance: many
v_gene: TRBV7-8
j_gene: TRBJ1-5
d_gene: -
CDR3aa: CASSFGGGDQPQHF
CDR3nt: TGTGCCAGCAGCTTTGGGGGTGGCGATCAGCCCCAGCATTTT

abundance: many
v_gene: TRBV3-1
j_gene: TRBJ2-6
d_gene: TRBD1
CDR3aa: CASSPSIRGFPVLTF
CDR3nt: TGTGCCAGCAGCCCGTCGATCAGGGGGTTCCCTGTCCTGACTTTC